Reported below is one TCR beta chain. This PCR relied on a set of 60 Vbeta primers and 13 Jbeta primers. Sequenced by immunoSEQ multiplex PCR; TCRdb stores in-frame clones only, minus some. The sample carries 100,000 or so clones, about 79% recorded once. The germline V gene has CDR1 SGHRS and CDR2 YFSETQ. V trimming: 0 bases; J trimming: 2 bases; junction bases outside the gene matches: 14. CDR3 length: 19 amino acids. The sample belongs to a study of cytomegalovirus exposure and HLA in healthy donors. The source is a man over 45 in good health and CMV-seropositive. The chain uses TRBV5-1 and TRBJ2-4; TRBD2 matches at 7 bases. Specimen: PBMCs. The chain's CDR3 is CASSLASGAGEGTKNIQYF. DNA for the CDR3: TGCGCCAGCAGCTTGGCTAGCGGCGCTGGGGAGGGGACCAAAAACATTCAGTACTTC.